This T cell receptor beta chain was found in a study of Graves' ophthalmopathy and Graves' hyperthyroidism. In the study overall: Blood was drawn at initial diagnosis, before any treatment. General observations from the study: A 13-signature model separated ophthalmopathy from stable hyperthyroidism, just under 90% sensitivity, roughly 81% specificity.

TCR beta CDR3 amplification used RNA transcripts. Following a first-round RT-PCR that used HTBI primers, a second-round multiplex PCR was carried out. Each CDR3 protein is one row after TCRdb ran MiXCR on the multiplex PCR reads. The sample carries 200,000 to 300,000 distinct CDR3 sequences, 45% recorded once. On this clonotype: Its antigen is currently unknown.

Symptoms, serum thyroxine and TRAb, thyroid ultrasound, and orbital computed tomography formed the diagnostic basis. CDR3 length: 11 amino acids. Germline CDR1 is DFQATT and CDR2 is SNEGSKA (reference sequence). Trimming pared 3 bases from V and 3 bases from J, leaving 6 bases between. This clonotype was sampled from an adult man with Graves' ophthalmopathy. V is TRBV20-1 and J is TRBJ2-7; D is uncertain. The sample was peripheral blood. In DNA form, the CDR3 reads TGCAGTGCTAGTCGCCTCTACGAGCAGTACTTC. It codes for CSASRLYEQYF.